A single sample is the source of the 20 T cell receptor beta chains below, sequenced in a study of blood T cell repertoires in COVID-19. The protocol was immunoSEQ multiplex PCR, while the TCRdb copy is restricted to in-frame clones and leaves out a portion. The sample holds about 150,000 clones; about nine tenths are singletons and the top ten take around 4%. Sequenced material: peripheral blood. The receptor source for this set is a woman aged 55 to 70 with active or convalescent COVID-19.

The V gene is TRBV6-4, the J gene TRBJ1-5, with 7 bases fitting TRBD1. V lost 6 bases, J lost 1 base, and 15 bases stayed unmatched. CDR1 and CDR2 from the germline V gene are MRHNA and SNTAGT. The CDR3 totals 18 residues. Here the CDR3 reads CASREDREENKSNQPQHF. CDR3 DNA sequence: TGTGCCAGCAGAGAAGACAGGGAGGAGAATAAGAGCAATCAGCCCCAGCATTTT.

The chain joins TRBV19 to TRBJ1-2; 7 nucleotides match TRBD1. The CDR3 is 13 amino acids. Germline lookup yields CDR1 LNHDA and CDR2 SQIVND (reference sequence). With 6 bases clipped from V and 8 bases from J, the junction kept 9 bases outside the gene matches. The CDR3: CASSKQGFVGYTF. In nucleotides, the CDR3 is TGTGCCAGTAGCAAACAGGGGTTCGTCGGCTACACCTTC.

The J gene is TRBJ2-7, the V gene TRBV19; maybe TRBD2 (6 bases). The CDR3 contains 15 residues. CDR1 and CDR2 from the germline V gene are LNHDA and SQIVND (reference sequence). V was clipped by 3 bases and J by 2 bases, with 14 bases between them. The CDR3 nucleotides read TGTGCCAGTAGTATCGAGGGAGGAAACCCCTACGAGCAGTACTTC. This translates into CASSIEGGNPYEQYF.

V is TRBV6-5 and J is TRBJ2-7, with 8 bases lining up with TRBD2. The V gene's germline CDR1 is MNHEY and CDR2 SVGAGI. The CDR3 has 15 residues. V dropped 4 bases and J dropped 2; count of bases not matched to a gene: 7. The CDR3 nucleotides read TGTGCCAGCAGTTCGGCGGGGGGTTCAACCTACGAGCAGTACTTC. Its protein product is CASSSAGGSTYEQYF.

Here the CDR3 reads CASSLSGQEVYGYTF. The CDR3 DNA reads as TGTGCCAGCAGTTTATCTGGACAGGAGGTCTATGGCTACACCTTC. The rearrangement joins TRBV28 to TRBJ1-2, with 7 bases matching TRBD1. V lost 1 base to trimming and J lost 4 bases; unmatched junction nucleotides: 6. The CDR3 is 15 amino acids. The germline V gene has CDR1 MDHEN and CDR2 SYDVKM.

This rearrangement joins TRBV19 to TRBJ1-1; no reliable D call. Germline-derived CDR1 and CDR2 are LNHDA and SQIVND (reference sequence). Trimming took off 3 bases at V and 3 bases at J, with 8 bases between the two ends. The CDR3 is made up of 13 amino acids. CDR3: CASSIKGDTEAFF. For the CDR3, the DNA is TGTGCCAGTAGTATCAAGGGAGACACTGAAGCTTTCTTT.

This clone is a singleton in its sample. The chain couples TRBV6-1 to TRBJ1-2; D unresolved. V dropped 1 base and J dropped 4 bases, with 10 bases sitting between them. CDR3 size: 14 residues. Germline lookup yields CDR1 MNHNS and CDR2 SASEGT. The CDR3 loop reads CASSEDLGSYGYTF. The CDR3 region has the DNA TGTGCCAGCAGTGAAGACCTCGGGAGCTATGGCTACACCTTC.

The chain recombines TRBV4-3 with TRBJ1-5; D possibly corresponds to TRBD1 (5 bases). Trimming removed 4 bases at V and 4 bases at J, with 8 bases between. This CDR3 has 13 amino acids. Per germline, CDR1 LGHNA and CDR2 YSLEER. Written as DNA, the CDR3 is TGCGCCAGCAGCCCGGGGGGTAATCAGCCCCAGCATTTT. It is translated as CASSPGGNQPQHF.

The chain has TRBV5-1 and TRBJ1-1, with 8 bases aligning to TRBD1. CDR1 is SGHRS, CDR2 YFSETQ, per germline. Trimming at V came to 5 bases and at J to 5 bases, leaving 11 bases not matched to a gene. This CDR3 region has 15 residues. Here the CDR3 reads CASRYGQGGGTEAFF. The CDR3 bases are TGCGCCAGCAGATACGGACAGGGAGGGGGTACTGAAGCTTTCTTT.

The rearrangement joins TRBV30 to TRBJ2-3; no clear D. V lost 2 bases and J lost 6, with 6 bases in between. The CDR3 extends over 11 amino acids. CDR1 and CDR2 from the germline V gene are GTSNPN and SVGIG (reference sequence). CDR3 region: CAWSLRDTQYF. CDR3 sequence (DNA): TGTGCCTGGAGTCTCCGGGATACGCAGTATTTT.

The table lists this clone with a count of one. The CDR3 DNA reads as TGTGCCAGCAGCAGTGAAGGGACAGTTAACTATGGCTACACCTTC. Encoded protein: CASSSEGTVNYGYTF. The chain combines TRBV6-5 with TRBJ1-2; 7 bases agree with TRBD1. Germline assignment: CDR1 MNHEY and CDR2 SVGAGI. The junction had 8 bases not matched to a gene; V was cut back by 6 bases and J by 1 base. The CDR3 contains 15 residues.

This sequence joins TRBV10-3 and TRBJ2-7; 7 bases are a match to TRBD1. CDR1 ENHRY and CDR2 SYGVKD come from the germline V gene. The CDR3 length is 13 residues. After removal of 3 bases from V and 6 bases from J, the junction contained 5 bases not matched to a gene. The CDR3 DNA is TGTGCCATCAGTGAAGGGACAGCCGGCGAGCAGTACTTC. Amino acids: CAISEGTAGEQYF.

The CDR3 DNA follows: TGTGCCAGCAGTGAATTTGGAGGTGTTGAAGCTTTCTTT. The encoded protein is CASSEFGGVEAFF. The J gene is TRBJ1-1, the V gene TRBV25-1; D is uncertain. Germline values: CDR1 MGHDK, CDR2 SYGVNS. V dropped 1 base and J dropped 7 bases, with 10 bases sitting between them. CDR3 length: 13 amino acids.

The V and J genes are TRBV29-1 and TRBJ2-1; D may be TRBD1 (6 bases). The CDR3 is 14 residues long. The V end lost 6 bases, the J end lost 7 bases, and 19 bases lay between the germline ends. CDR1 and CDR2 (germline): SQVTM, ANQGSEA. This chain's CDR3 is CSVTTGPPGNEQFF. In nucleotides, the CDR3 is TGCAGCGTGACGACAGGACCCCCGGGGAATGAGCAGTTCTTC.

This chain joins TRBV5-5 and TRBJ1-4, with TRBD1 matching 8 bases. J gave up 5 bases and V 3 bases, and 6 bases lay outside the gene matches. In germline, CDR1 is SGHKS, CDR2 YYEKEE (reference sequence). This CDR3 comprises 15 residues. Here the CDR3 DNA reads TGTGCCAGCAGCTCTTACTGGACAGGGAATGAAAAACTGTTTTTT. It codes for CASSSYWTGNEKLFF.

This clone appeared a few times. The rearrangement uses TRBV18 and TRBJ1-4, with 7 bases aligning to TRBD1. The CDR3 totals 16 residues. Germline assignment: CDR1 KGHSH and CDR2 LQKENI. Germline trimming cut 4 bases from V and 0 bases from J; bases unmatched to any gene: 5. As DNA, the CDR3 is TGTGCCAGCTCACAACAGGGGCCCACAACTAATGAAAAACTGTTTTTT. Encoded protein: CASSQQGPTTNEKLFF.

This chain links TRBV19 with TRBJ1-1; D is perhaps TRBD1 (5 bases). The germline CDR1 and CDR2 sequences are LNHDA and SQIVND (reference sequence). The V end was cut by 6 bases, the J end by 6 bases, with 14 bases between. The CDR3 is made up of 13 amino acids. CDR3 in DNA: TGTGCCAGTAGGCCGCAGGGCCCCTCTGAAGCTTTCTTT. Translated: CASRPQGPSEAFF.

This clone was observed many times. The genes are TRBV4-1 and TRBJ1-6; 8 bases align to TRBD1. CDR3 length: 15 residues. Germline V gene sequence: CDR1 MGHRA, CDR2 YSYEKL. Trimming took 2 bases from V and 7 from J; bases not matched to a gene: 4. In DNA, the CDR3 is TGCGCCAGCAGCCAAACGGACAGGGAAAATTCACCCCTCCACTTT. Amino acid sequence: CASSQTDRENSPLHF.

The chain couples TRBV5-1 to TRBJ1-6, with TRBD1 matching over 8 bases. V shed 4 bases and J 10 bases; nucleotides not matched to a gene: 10. CDR3 size: 15 residues. From germline, CDR1 is SGHRS and CDR2 YFSETQ. CDR3 protein: CASSATGTGSSPLHF. The CDR3 coding sequence is TGCGCCAGCAGCGCAACCGGGACAGGATCCTCACCCCTCCACTTT. The full variable domain, in which reference TRBV5-1 and TRBJ1-6 provide the parts outside the CDR3, is KAGVTQTPRYLIKTRGQQVTLSCSPISGHRSVSWYQQTPGQGLQFLFEYFSETQRNKGNFPGRFSGRQFSNSRSEMNVSTLELGDSALYLCASSATGTGSSPLHFGNGTRLTVT.

CDR3 residues: CASSFGQENYGYTF. DNA of the CDR3: TGTGCCAGCAGCTTTGGACAGGAGAACTATGGCTACACCTTC. This chain joins TRBV7-8 and TRBJ1-2; 7 nucleotides line up with TRBD1. CDR1 is SGHVS, CDR2 FQNEAQ, per germline. J lost 2 bases, V lost 3 bases, and 3 bases had no gene match. The length of the CDR3 is 14 residues. Supplemented by reference TRBV7-8 and TRBJ1-2, the full variable domain reads GAGVSQSPRYKVAKRGQDVALRCDPISGHVSLFWYQQALGQGPEFLTYFQNEAQLDKSGLPSDRFFAERPEGSVSTLKIQRTQQEDSAVYLCASSFGQENYGYTFGSGTRLTVV.